This T cell receptor (beta chain) was sequenced in a study of blood T cell repertoires in COVID-19. Study summary: The United States, Italy and Spain provided the acute and convalescent COVID-19 samples. The analysed material was cDNA or gDNA that came from T cells, B-cell-depleted T cells, or PBMCs.

Authors' data handling: Counts of nucleated cells, estimated from reference gene primer amplification, were obtained. Libraries were prepared by immunoSEQ multiplex PCR; TCRdb keeps only in-frame clonotypes and omits some of them. D and trimming were read from the DNA, whereas the V and J calls and clone size are those reported in that table. The data show about 26,000 clones, with 85% to 90% seen just once and over 9% held by the top ten. V dropped 2 bases and J dropped 9 bases, with 8 bases sitting between them. This CDR3 is 12 amino acids long. CDR1 and CDR2 (germline): MNHNS, SASEGT. The sequence derives from a man aged 65-85 years with acute or convalescent COVID-19. This chain joins TRBV6-1 and TRBJ2-1; tentative D call: TRBD2 (5 bases). Sequencing input: peripheral blood. The CDR3 loop reads CASSEHGGEQFF. Here the CDR3 DNA reads TGTGCCAGCAGTGAACACGGAGGTGAGCAGTTCTTC.